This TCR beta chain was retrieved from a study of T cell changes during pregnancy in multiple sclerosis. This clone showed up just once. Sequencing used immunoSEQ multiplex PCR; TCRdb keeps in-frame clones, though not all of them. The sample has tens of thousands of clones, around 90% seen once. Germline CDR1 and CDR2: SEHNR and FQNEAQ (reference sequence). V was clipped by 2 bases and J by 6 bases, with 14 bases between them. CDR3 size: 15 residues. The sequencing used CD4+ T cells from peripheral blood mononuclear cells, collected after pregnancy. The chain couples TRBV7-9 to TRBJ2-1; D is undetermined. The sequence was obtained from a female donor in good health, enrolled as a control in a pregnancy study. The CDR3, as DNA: TGTGCCAGCAGCTTACCCTTTCGGCTAGGCAATGAGCAGTTCTTC. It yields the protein CASSLPFRLGNEQFF.